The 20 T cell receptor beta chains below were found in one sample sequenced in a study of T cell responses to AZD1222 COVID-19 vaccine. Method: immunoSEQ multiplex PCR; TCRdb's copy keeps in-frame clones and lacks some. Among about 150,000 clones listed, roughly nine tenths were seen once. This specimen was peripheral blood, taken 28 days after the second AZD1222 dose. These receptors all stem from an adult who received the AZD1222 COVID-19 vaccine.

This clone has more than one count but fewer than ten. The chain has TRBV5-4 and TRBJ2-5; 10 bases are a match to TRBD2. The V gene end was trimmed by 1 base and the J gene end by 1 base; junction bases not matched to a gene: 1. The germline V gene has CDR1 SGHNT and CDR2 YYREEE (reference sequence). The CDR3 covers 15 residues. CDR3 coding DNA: TGTGCCAGCAGCTTGCGGACTAGCGGCCAAGAGACCCAGTACTTC. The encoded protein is CASSLRTSGQETQYF.

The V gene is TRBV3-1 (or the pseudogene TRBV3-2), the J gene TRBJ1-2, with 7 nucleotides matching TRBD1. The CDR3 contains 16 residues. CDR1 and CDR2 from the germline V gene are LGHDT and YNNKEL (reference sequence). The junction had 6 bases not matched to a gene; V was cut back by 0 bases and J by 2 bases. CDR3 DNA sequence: TGTGCCAGCAGCCAAGACGTGACAGGGCTAAACTATGGCTACACCTTC. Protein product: CASSQDVTGLNYGYTF.

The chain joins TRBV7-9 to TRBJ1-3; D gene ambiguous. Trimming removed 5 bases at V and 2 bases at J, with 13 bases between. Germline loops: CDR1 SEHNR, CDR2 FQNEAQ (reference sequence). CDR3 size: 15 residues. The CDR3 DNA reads TGTGCCAGCAGCCCAATGGGCGGTCCTGGAAACACCATATATTTT. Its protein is CASSPMGGPGNTIYF.

CDR3 coding DNA: TGCGCCAGCAGCTTAACGGGGAACAATTCACCCCTCCACTTT. It is translated as CASSLTGNNSPLHF. The chain combines TRBV5-1 with TRBJ1-6; D is unresolved. The CDR3 is 14 amino acids. Germline values: CDR1 SGHRS, CDR2 YFSETQ. The ends were cut back, 2 bases at V and 7 bases at J, with 10 bases in the middle.

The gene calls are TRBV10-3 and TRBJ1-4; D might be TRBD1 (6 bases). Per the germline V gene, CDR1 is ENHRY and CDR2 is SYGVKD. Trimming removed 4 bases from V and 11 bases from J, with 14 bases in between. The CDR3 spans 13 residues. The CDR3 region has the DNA TGTGCCATCAGTGCGGACAGTCTGGGGAAACTGTTTTTT. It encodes CAISADSLGKLFF.

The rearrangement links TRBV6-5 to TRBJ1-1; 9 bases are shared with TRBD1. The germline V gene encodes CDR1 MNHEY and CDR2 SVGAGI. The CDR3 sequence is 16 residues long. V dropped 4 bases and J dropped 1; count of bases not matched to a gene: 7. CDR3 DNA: TGTGCCAGCAGTTCCAGACAGGGGGTTCCGAACACTGAAGCTTTCTTT. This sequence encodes CASSSRQGVPNTEAFF.

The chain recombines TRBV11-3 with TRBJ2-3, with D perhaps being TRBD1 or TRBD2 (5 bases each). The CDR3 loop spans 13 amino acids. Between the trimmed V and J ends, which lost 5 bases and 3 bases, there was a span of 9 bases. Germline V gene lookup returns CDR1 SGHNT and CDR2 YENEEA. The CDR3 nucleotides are TGTGCCAGCAGCCGGGGCCTTACAGATACGCAGTATTTT. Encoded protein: CASSRGLTDTQYF.

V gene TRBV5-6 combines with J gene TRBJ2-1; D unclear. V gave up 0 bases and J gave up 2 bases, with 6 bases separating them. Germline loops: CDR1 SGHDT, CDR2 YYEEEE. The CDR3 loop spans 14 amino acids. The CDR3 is CASSLGVAYNEQFF. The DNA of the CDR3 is TGTGCCAGCAGCTTGGGGGTCGCCTACAATGAGCAGTTCTTC.

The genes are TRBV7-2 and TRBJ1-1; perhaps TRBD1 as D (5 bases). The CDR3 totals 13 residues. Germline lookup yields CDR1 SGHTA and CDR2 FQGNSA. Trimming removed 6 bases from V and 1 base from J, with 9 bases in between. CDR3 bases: TGTGCCAGCAGTCCAGGACAGAACACTGAAGCTTTCTTT. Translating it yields CASSPGQNTEAFF.

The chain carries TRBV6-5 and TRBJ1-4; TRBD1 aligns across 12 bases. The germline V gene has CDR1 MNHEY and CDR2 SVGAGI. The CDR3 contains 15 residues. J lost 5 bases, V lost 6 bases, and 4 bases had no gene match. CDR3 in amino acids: CASRGQGAPNEKLFF. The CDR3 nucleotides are TGTGCCAGCAGGGGACAGGGGGCTCCGAATGAAAAACTGTTTTTT.

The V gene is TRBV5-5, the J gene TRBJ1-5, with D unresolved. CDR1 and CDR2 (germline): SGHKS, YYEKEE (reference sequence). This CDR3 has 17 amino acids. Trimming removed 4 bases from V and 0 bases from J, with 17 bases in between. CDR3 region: CASSGLLTAHSNQPQHF. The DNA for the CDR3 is TGTGCCAGCAGCGGACTACTCACAGCTCATAGCAATCAGCCCCAGCATTTT.

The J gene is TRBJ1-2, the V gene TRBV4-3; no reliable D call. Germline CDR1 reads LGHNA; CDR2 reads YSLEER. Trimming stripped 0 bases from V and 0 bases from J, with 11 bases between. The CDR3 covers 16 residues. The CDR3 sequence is CASSQDGGRANYGYTF. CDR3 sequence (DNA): TGCGCCAGCAGCCAAGATGGAGGGCGAGCTAACTATGGCTACACCTTC.

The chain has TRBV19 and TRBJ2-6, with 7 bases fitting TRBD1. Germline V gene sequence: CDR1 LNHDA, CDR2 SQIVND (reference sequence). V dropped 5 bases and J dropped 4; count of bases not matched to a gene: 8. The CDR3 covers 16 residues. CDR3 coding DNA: TGTGCCAGTAGTCTTCGAACAGGGGTGGGGGCCAACGTCCTGACTTTC. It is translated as CASSLRTGVGANVLTF.

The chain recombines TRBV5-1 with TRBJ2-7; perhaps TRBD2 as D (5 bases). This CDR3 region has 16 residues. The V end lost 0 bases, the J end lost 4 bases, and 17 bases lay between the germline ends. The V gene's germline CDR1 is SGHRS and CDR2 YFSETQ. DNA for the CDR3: TGCGCCAGCAGCTTGGTCACGGGATTGGGATTTTACGAGCAGTACTTC. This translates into CASSLVTGLGFYEQYF.

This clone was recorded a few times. The CDR3 reads CASSLGTSGGAWYQETQYF. CDR3 DNA sequence: TGTGCCAGCAGCCTGGGGACTAGCGGGGGAGCTTGGTACCAAGAGACCCAGTACTTC. The rearrangement uses TRBV11-3 and TRBJ2-5, with 14 bases fitting TRBD2. Germline-derived CDR1 and CDR2 are SGHNT and YENEEA. With V trimmed by 5 bases and J by 0 bases, 11 bases remained unmatched. The CDR3 spans 19 residues.

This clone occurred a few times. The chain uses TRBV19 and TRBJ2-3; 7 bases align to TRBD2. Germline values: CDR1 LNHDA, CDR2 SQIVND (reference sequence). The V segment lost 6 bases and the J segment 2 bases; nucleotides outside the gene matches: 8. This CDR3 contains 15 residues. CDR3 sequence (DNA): TGTGCCAGTAGATCCCCCGGGACTACCACAGATACGCAGTATTTT. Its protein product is CASRSPGTTTDTQYF.

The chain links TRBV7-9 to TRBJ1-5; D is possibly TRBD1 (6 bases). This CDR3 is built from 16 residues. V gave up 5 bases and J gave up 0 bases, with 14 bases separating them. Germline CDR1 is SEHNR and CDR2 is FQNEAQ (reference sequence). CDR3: CASSHTGHDSNQPQHF. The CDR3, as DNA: TGTGCCAGCAGCCACACGGGACATGATAGCAATCAGCCCCAGCATTTT.

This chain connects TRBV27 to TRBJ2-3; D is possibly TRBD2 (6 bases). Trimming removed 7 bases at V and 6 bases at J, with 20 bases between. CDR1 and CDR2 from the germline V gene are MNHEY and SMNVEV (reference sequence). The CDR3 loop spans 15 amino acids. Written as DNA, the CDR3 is TGTGCCAGCACCCTGGCGGGACCGAGGGCGGATACGCAGTATTTT. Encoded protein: CASTLAGPRADTQYF.

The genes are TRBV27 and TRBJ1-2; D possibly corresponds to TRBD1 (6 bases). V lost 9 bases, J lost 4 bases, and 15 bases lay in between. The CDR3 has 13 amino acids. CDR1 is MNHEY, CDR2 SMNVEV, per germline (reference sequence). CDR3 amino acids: CASSRGGLYGYTF. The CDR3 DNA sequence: TGTGCCAGTAGCCGCGGGGGCCTCTATGGCTACACCTTC.

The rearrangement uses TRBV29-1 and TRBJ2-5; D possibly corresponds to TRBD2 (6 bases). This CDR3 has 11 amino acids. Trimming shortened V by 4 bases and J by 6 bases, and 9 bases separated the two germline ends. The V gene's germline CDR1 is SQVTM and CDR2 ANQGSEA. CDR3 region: CSVGLAQTQYF. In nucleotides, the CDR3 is TGCAGCGTTGGTCTAGCGCAGACCCAGTACTTC.